These 29 T cell receptor beta chains originate from one sample sequenced in a study of blood T cell repertoires in COVID-19. Assay used: immunoSEQ multiplex PCR; TCRdb lists only in-frame clones, some missing. The repertoire holds about 190,000 clones, with around 83% as singletons. The sample comprised peripheral blood. The receptors stem from a young woman with active or convalescent COVID-19.

This clone was detected only a few times. This rearrangement joins TRBV2 to TRBJ1-5; 10 bases map to TRBD1. The V gene's germline CDR1 is SNHLY and CDR2 FYNNEI. V gave up 0 bases and J gave up 3 bases; unmatched junction bases: 5. This CDR3 contains 17 residues. The CDR3 protein is CASSEAGTGAFNQPQHF. The CDR3 region has the DNA TGTGCCAGCAGTGAAGCAGGGACAGGGGCGTTCAATCAGCCCCAGCATTTT.

This chain links TRBV9 with TRBJ2-7, with D perhaps TRBD1 (7 bases). V was cut by 4 bases and J by 1 base, with 12 bases left in between. Looked up from germline, CDR1 is SGDLS and CDR2 is YYNGEE. The CDR3 has 14 amino acids. The CDR3 coding sequence is TGTGCCAGCAGCCCCCCAGGGGGGTCCTACGAGCAGTACTTC. It specifies CASSPPGGSYEQYF. The complete variable domain, with remaining parts taken from reference TRBV9 and TRBJ2-7, reads DSGVTQTPKHLITATGQRVTLRCSPRSGDLSVYWYQQSLDQGLQFLIQYYNGEERAKGNILERFSAQQFPDLHSELNLSSLELGDSALYFCASSPPGGSYEQYFGPGTRLTVT.

V and J are TRBV5-1 and TRBJ1-2; D is unresolved. The CDR3 has 14 residues. The ends were cut back, 5 bases at V and 0 bases at J, with 11 bases in the middle. CDR1 and CDR2 from the germline V gene are SGHRS and YFSETQ. CDR3 loop: CASSAGQANYGYTF. The DNA for the CDR3 is TGCGCCAGCAGTGCAGGTCAAGCTAACTATGGCTACACCTTC.

CDR3: CASRWDRGWTEAFF. CDR3 in DNA: TGTGCCAGCAGGTGGGACAGGGGTTGGACTGAAGCTTTCTTT. This sequence joins TRBV28 and TRBJ1-1; 10 bases map to TRBD1. Germline CDR1 MDHEN, CDR2 SYDVKM. CDR3 length: 14 amino acids. V lost 6 bases and J lost 5; bases outside the gene matches: 6.

The chain uses TRBV7-8 and TRBJ2-3; TRBD2 is a possible D gene (7 bases). Germline V gene lookup returns CDR1 SGHVS and CDR2 FQNEAQ. Trimming took 2 bases from V and 0 from J, leaving 15 bases between them. The CDR3 is 17 residues long. CDR3 nucleotide sequence: TGTGCCAGCAGCTTATGGGGGGGGCCCGCTAGCACAGATACGCAGTATTTT. Translation gives CASSLWGGPASTDTQYF.

The chain links TRBV12-3 or TRBV12-4 to TRBJ1-6; D ambiguous. The CDR3 loop spans 12 amino acids. V dropped 5 bases and J dropped 6 bases, with 5 bases sitting between them. CDR3 nucleotide sequence: TGTGCCAGCAGTACAGCTAATTCACCCCTCCACTTT. Translating it yields CASSTANSPLHF.

The CDR3 DNA sequence: TGTGCCAGCAGTTCGATGACAGGGGTTATCACTGAAGCTTTCTTT. This translates into CASSSMTGVITEAFF. The chain links TRBV5-4 to TRBJ1-1; 8 bases map to TRBD1. Germline V lookup: CDR1 SGHNT, CDR2 YYREEE (reference sequence). V shed 5 bases and J 4 bases; nucleotides not matched to a gene: 10. The CDR3 runs 15 residues.

The chain recombines TRBV5-4 with TRBJ2-7, with D perhaps TRBD1 (6 bases). Trimming left V 2 bases short and J 2 bases short, with 11 bases between. The germline gives CDR1 SGHNT, CDR2 YYREEE (reference sequence). This CDR3 spans 14 amino acids. The CDR3 DNA follows: TGTGCCAGCAGCTTTTTTGACAGGACCTACGAGCAGTACTTC. This translates into CASSFFDRTYEQYF.

The chain combines TRBV12-3 or TRBV12-4 with TRBJ2-7; no definite D call. This CDR3 is built from 13 residues. Trimming took 4 bases from V and 4 from J, leaving 11 bases between them. The CDR3: CASSSSSTYEQYF. CDR3 coding DNA: TGTGCCAGCAGTTCCTCCTCTACGTACGAGCAGTACTTC.

The V gene is TRBV19, the J gene TRBJ1-1, with D maybe TRBD1 (5 bases). V was clipped by 0 bases and J by 0 bases, with 14 bases between them. Germline V gene sequence: CDR1 LNHDA, CDR2 SQIVND (reference sequence). The CDR3 runs to 17 residues. For the CDR3, the DNA is TGTGCCAGTAGTATAGATGGGGTCTGGGGCATGAACACTGAAGCTTTCTTT. It yields the protein CASSIDGVWGMNTEAFF.

The chain uses TRBV28 and TRBJ2-7, with D tentatively TRBD1 (6 bases). This CDR3 is 17 amino acids long. Germline CDR1 reads MDHEN; CDR2 reads SYDVKM. The ends were cut back, 2 bases at V and 1 base at J, with 18 bases in the middle. In DNA form, the CDR3 reads TGTGCCAGCAGTTTACCTAGAACAGGGAAGGGGTCCTACGAGCAGTACTTC. Translating gives CASSLPRTGKGSYEQYF. The full variable domain, its missing parts supplied by reference TRBV28 and TRBJ2-7, is DVKVTQSSRYLVKRTGEKVFLECVQDMDHENMFWYRQDPGLGLRLIYFSYDVKMKEKGDIPEGYSVSREKKERFSLILESASTNQTSMYLCASSLPRTGKGSYEQYFGPGTRLTVT.

The J gene is TRBJ2-7, the V gene TRBV3-1 (or the pseudogene TRBV3-2); perhaps TRBD1 as D (6 bases). The V end lost 1 base, the J end lost 6 bases, and 22 bases lay between the germline ends. This CDR3 has 17 amino acids. CDR1 is LGHDT and CDR2 is YNNKEL in the germline V gene (reference sequence). The CDR3 sequence: CASSQAGQNQIFGEQYF. The CDR3 DNA is TGTGCCAGCAGCCAAGCAGGACAGAACCAGATCTTTGGCGAGCAGTACTTC.

V gene TRBV14 combines with J gene TRBJ2-1; D perhaps matches TRBD1 (6 bases). The CDR3 spans 14 residues. From germline, CDR1 is SGHDN and CDR2 FVKESK. V was pared by 4 bases and J by 2 bases, with 9 bases between. CDR3 loop: CASSPGTTYNEQFF. The CDR3 DNA follows: TGTGCCAGCAGCCCCGGGACAACCTACAATGAGCAGTTCTTC.

This sequence joins TRBV3-1 (or the pseudogene TRBV3-2) and TRBJ2-2; perhaps TRBD2 as D (6 bases). Trimming pared 7 bases from V and 6 bases from J, leaving 6 bases between. Germline V gives CDR1 LGHDT, CDR2 YNNKEL (reference sequence). The CDR3 has 11 amino acids. Here the CDR3 reads CASKRAGELFF. The DNA of the CDR3 is TGTGCCAGCAAGCGGGCCGGGGAGCTGTTTTTT.

The chain recombines TRBV28 with TRBJ2-7, with D perhaps TRBD1 (6 bases). Trimming took 10 bases from V and 3 from J, leaving 10 bases between them. Germline V gene sequence: CDR1 MDHEN, CDR2 SYDVKM. This CDR3 comprises 11 residues. DNA for the CDR3: TGTGCCACCACAGGGATCTACGAGCAGTACTTC. Translation gives CATTGIYEQYF.

V usage is TRBV30 and J usage is TRBJ1-4, with D perhaps TRBD1 (6 bases). This CDR3 comprises 14 residues. The germline V gene encodes CDR1 GTSNPN and CDR2 SVGIG (reference sequence). V lost 5 bases, J lost 7 bases, and 17 bases lay in between. Written as DNA, the CDR3 is TGTGCCTGGTCTACAGGGAGGGGACGTGAAAAACTGTTTTTT. It specifies CAWSTGRGREKLFF.

This chain uses TRBV18 with TRBJ2-1, with D perhaps TRBD2 (5 bases). The germline V gene encodes CDR1 KGHSH and CDR2 LQKENI. The CDR3 runs 15 residues. V was shortened by 6 bases and J by 5 bases, with 17 bases between the two germline ends. CDR3 sequence (DNA): TGTGCCAGCTCGAACCGCGAGCGAGGGAACAATGAGCAGTTCTTC. It translates to CASSNRERGNNEQFF. Together with reference TRBV18 and TRBJ2-1, the CDR3 gives the full variable domain: NAGVMQNPRHLVRRRGQEARLRCSPMKGHSHVYWYRQLPEEGLKFMVYLQKENIIDESGMPKERFSAEFPKEGPSILRIQQVVRGDSAAYFCASSNRERGNNEQFFGPGTRLTVL.

The chain has TRBV2 and TRBJ2-7, with D uncertain. V dropped 3 bases and J dropped 2 bases, with 11 bases sitting between them. This CDR3 spans 14 amino acids. The germline gives CDR1 SNHLY, CDR2 FYNNEI. The DNA for the CDR3 is TGTGCCAGCAGTGATATTCCCAGGACCTACGAGCAGTACTTC. Protein product: CASSDIPRTYEQYF.

The genes are TRBV5-4 and TRBJ1-2; possible D gene TRBD1, 5 bases. Germline V CDR1 and CDR2: SGHNT, YYREEE (reference sequence). The CDR3 sequence is 13 residues long. Trimming took 2 bases from V and 7 from J, leaving 12 bases between them. In DNA, the CDR3 is TGTGCCAGCAGCTTCGCGGGGGTCGGTGGCTACACCTTC. This translates into CASSFAGVGGYTF.

DNA for the CDR3: TGCAGCGTGGGACAGGGTAGCACTGAAGCTTTCTTT. Residues: CSVGQGSTEAFF. This chain links TRBV29-1 with TRBJ1-1; 9 positions agree with TRBD1. The CDR3 runs to 12 residues. The germline V gene encodes CDR1 SQVTM and CDR2 ANQGSEA. V was pared by 6 bases and J by 4 bases, with 3 bases of the junction left unmatched.

The V and J genes are TRBV10-1 and TRBJ2-1, with 7 bases that match TRBD2. Looked up from germline, CDR1 is WNHNN and CDR2 is SYGVQD (reference sequence). V gave up 0 bases and J gave up 0 bases; unmatched junction bases: 5. The CDR3 loop spans 17 amino acids. CDR3 DNA sequence: TGCGCCAGCAGTGAGTCACTAGCGACAAGCTCCTACAATGAGCAGTTCTTC. Translation gives CASSESLATSSYNEQFF.

This sequence joins TRBV29-1 and TRBJ2-1; D possibly corresponds to TRBD2 (6 bases). V was clipped by 4 bases and J by 5 bases, with 12 bases between them. This CDR3 is 13 amino acids long. From germline, CDR1 is SQVTM and CDR2 ANQGSEA. The CDR3 reads CSVVSSANNEQFF. As DNA, the CDR3 is TGCAGCGTTGTCTCTAGCGCTAACAATGAGCAGTTCTTC.

The chain is built from TRBV18 and TRBJ1-4; D call uncertain. Germline V gives CDR1 KGHSH, CDR2 LQKENI. Trimming took off 10 bases at V and 0 bases at J, with 12 bases between the two ends. This CDR3 region has 14 residues. CDR3 in amino acids: CATRTGSTNEKLFF. CDR3 sequence (DNA): TGTGCCACCCGCACGGGATCAACTAATGAAAAACTGTTTTTT.

V gene TRBV20-1 combines with J gene TRBJ1-1, with unresolved D. CDR3 length equals 11 residues. Trimming took off 3 bases at V and 6 bases at J, with 8 bases between the two ends. Germline CDR1 is DFQATT and CDR2 is SNEGSKA (reference sequence). The CDR3 DNA is TGCAGTGCTAGGCGGCAGTCTGAAGCTTTCTTT. It specifies CSARRQSEAFF.

The chain combines TRBV19 with TRBJ1-1, with D perhaps TRBD1 (6 bases). V was shortened by 2 bases and J by 3 bases, with 7 bases between the two germline ends. The CDR3 contains 13 residues. From germline, CDR1 is LNHDA and CDR2 SQIVND (reference sequence). The CDR3 protein is CASSITGYTEAFF. Here the CDR3 DNA reads TGTGCCAGTAGTATAACAGGGTACACTGAAGCTTTCTTT.

The chain carries TRBV12-5 and TRBJ2-2; D is unresolved. With 4 bases removed from V and 6 bases from J, the gap between germline ends came to 6 bases. The length of the CDR3 is 12 residues. Germline-derived CDR1 and CDR2 are LGHNT and FRNRAP. This CDR3 is CASGSVAGELFF. DNA of the CDR3: TGTGCTAGTGGTTCCGTAGCCGGGGAGCTGTTTTTT.

J is TRBJ1-2 and V is TRBV20-1; 9 bases line up with TRBD1. The CDR3 is made up of 11 amino acids. V trimming: 5 bases; J trimming: 6 bases; junction bases outside the gene matches: 1. Germline V gene lookup returns CDR1 DFQATT and CDR2 SNEGSKA (reference sequence). The CDR3 sequence: CSARTGDGYTF. DNA of the CDR3: TGCAGTGCTCGGACAGGGGATGGCTACACCTTC.

The chain's CDR3 is CASSINRGAPNEKLFF. In DNA form, the CDR3 reads TGTGCCAGTAGTATTAACCGGGGGGCACCTAATGAAAAACTGTTTTTT. The chain combines TRBV19 with TRBJ1-4; a possible D gene is TRBD1 (6 bases). The CDR3 contains 16 residues. Germline V gives CDR1 LNHDA, CDR2 SQIVND (reference sequence). The ends were cut back, 3 bases at V and 3 bases at J, with 14 bases in the middle. Using reference TRBV19 and TRBJ1-4 for the parts outside the CDR3, the full variable domain is DGGITQSPKYLFRKEGQNVTLSCEQNLNHDAMYWYRQDPGQGLRLIYYSQIVNDFQKGDIAEGYSVSREKKESFPLTVTSAQKNPTAFYLCASSINRGAPNEKLFFGSGTQLSVL.

The DNA for the CDR3 is TGTGCCACCAGTGATGGACTAGCGGGAGTATACAATGAGCAGTTCTTC. Encoded protein: CATSDGLAGVYNEQFF. V usage is TRBV24-1 and J usage is TRBJ2-1; 13 positions agree with TRBD2. Germline V gene sequence: CDR1 KGHDR, CDR2 SFDVKD. V lost 3 bases to trimming and J lost 4 bases; unmatched junction nucleotides: 2. CDR3 length: 16 residues.